This T cell receptor (beta chain) stems from a study of beta chain features in type 1 diabetes (dated by TCRdb to 2016 to 2018). As for the study more broadly: No differences in mean age, gender distribution, total cell number or subset yield were found between patients and healthy donors. A total of around 100 million sorted cells were examined across all samples, and RNA yield correlated strongly with the number of cells per subset. In the study, recently diagnosed type 1 diabetes patients and matched healthy donors were compared on the TCRB repertoires of their sorted circulating CD4+ T cell subsets. Regulatory and stem cell-like memory subsets were isolated from only 8 patients and about eight healthy donors, whereas naive and central memory subsets came from all 28 donors.

About this clone itself: The target of this receptor is not known. Qualities for individual bases were not recorded, and no much larger clone is one base off.

From each donor, a single peripheral blood sample of around 120 mL on average was drawn into heparinised tubes. A BD FACSAria II was used to sort naive, central memory, regulatory and stem cell-like memory CD4+ T cells with a panel that included CD45RO, CCR7, CD25, CD127, CD95 and CD27. Purity was above 95% for every sorted population. PBMCs were isolated immediately by Lymphoprep density gradient centrifugation and stained directly without culture. Samples were stained and sorted in pairs, with one healthy donor and one patient per experiment, so that batch effects were minimized. Counted from cysteine to phenylalanine, this CDR3 has 14 amino acids. Only the CDR3 portion is preserved as DNA: 42 bases, with reading frame beginning at the first base. The trim is 5 bases for V and 3 bases for J, with a gap of 11 bases between the germline ends. CDR1 and CDR2 were assigned from the germline V gene as MDHEN and SYDVKM.

General findings and caveats noted by the study authors: At VDJ recombination sites, patients with type 1 diabetes made fewer insertions and deleted more nucleotides, a pattern implying thymic rearrangement abnormalities. Shorter templates might be favored by PCR, yet because patient and control samples were amplified and corrected together, any such skew would affect both groups equally. Because cDNA was sequenced instead of genomic DNA, highly expressing activated cells could be over-represented, though the groups showed no difference in activation or CD3 levels. Type 1 diabetes patients showed a moderate but significant shortening of TCRB CDR3 length in all four CD4+ subsets. The naive, central memory and regulatory TCRB repertoires appeared to resemble one another more closely among patients than among healthy donors. Because small numbers of individuals were included in the HLA sub-analyses, any influence of HLA type on TCRB rearrangement was left unresolved.

All of the isolated RNA was reverse transcribed with the High Capacity cDNA Reverse Transcription Kit, so expressed TCRB transcripts were sequenced. Naive, central memory and regulatory T cell samples underwent deep immunoSEQ sequencing, averaging around 3.6 million total reads per sample. Sorted cells were lysed in RLT buffer and RNA was extracted with DNase-treated RNeasy Micro or Mini kits, depending on cell number. Each cell subset was processed on its own to prevent cross-contamination, while patient and healthy donor samples were processed together. The immunoSEQ multiplex PCR was used to amplify TCRB sequences from cDNA, generating 87-bp fragments that spanned the CDR3 region. Sequencing of the amplicons was performed on the Illumina HiSeq platform. Per the source publication's procedure: PCR bias was corrected computationally using synthetic template baselines, and reads within Hamming distance 2 were collapsed, with unmergeable singletons discarded. By aligning reads against IMGT, V, D and J genes, CDR3 length, and insertions or deletions at six rearrangement sites were assigned. Within each subset, clonotype counts were normalized to sorted cell number, after which true diversity and Gini coefficients were computed with the tcR R package. Repertoire sharing was quantified using the overlap coefficient calculated on TCRB nucleotide sequences. Out-of-frame TCRB sequences from naive cells were analyzed to stand in for the pre-selection repertoire. TCRdb provides this immuneACCESS table in a form limited to in-frame rearrangements. Some clones are lacking; in checked studies, under half of them reflect an unresolved V gene, and why the rest are absent is not known. Clonal size and the V and J genes are those of that table, whereas D and trimming came from the DNA. The sample table records a few hundred thousand clones; around 15% of these occur just once. The top ten clones comprise roughly 0.08% of the sample.

Rearrangement joined TRBV28 to TRBJ2-1, with no reliable assignment of the D segment. This receptor was identified in a man aged 30-40 years with type 1 diabetes. The sample consisted of naive CD4+ T cells from blood. The cell subset or site label corresponds to: true naive CD4+ T cells. The CDR3 in this case is CASSRDPGYNEQFF. The base sequence is TGTGCCAGCAGTCGAGACCCGGGCTACAATGAGCAGTTCTTC.